The rows below give T cell receptor beta chains drawn from one sample of a study of shared clonotypes between healthy human individuals. Using immunoSEQ multiplex PCR, the repertoire was profiled, and TCRdb retains in-frame clones only, with some absent. The sample carries some 1.5 million clones, roughly 95% recorded once. The sample consisted of naive CD4+ T cells sorted from blood. Source of these receptors: a young man in good health. The CDR3 runs from the conserved cysteine through the conserved F or W. Fields, in order: J gene, clone size, D gene, V gene, CDR3 DNA, CDR3 protein. A D gene is named only where the DNA matches it firmly. Clone sizes are given selectively: once, few, many, or a class where the clone is expanded.

TRBJ2-3 - - TRBV5-4 TGTGCCAGCAGCGAACGGGGACTTCGCACAGATACGCAGTATTTT CASSERGLRTDTQYF
TRBJ2-1 - TRBD1 TRBV2 TGTGCCAGCAGTGTCGGACAGGGGCCCCACAATGAGCAGTTCTTC CASSVGQGPHNEQFF
TRBJ2-3 - - TRBV10-3 TGTGCCATCAGTGAGTCAAGTGGGGATAGCACAGATACGCAGTATTTT CAISESSGDSTDTQYF
TRBJ2-1 once TRBD2 TRBV27 TGTGCCAGCAGTTCACGGGGGGTCTTCTACAATGAGCAGTTCTTC CASSSRGVFYNEQFF
TRBJ2-1 once TRBD2 TRBV18 TGTGCCAGCTCACTGGTAGCGGGAGATAATGAGCAGTTCTTC CASSLVAGDNEQFF
TRBJ1-2 - TRBD1 TRBV7-2 TGTGCCAGCAGCCCGGGGACAGGCGGCTCGTATGGCTACACCTTC CASSPGTGGSYGYTF
TRBJ1-1 - - TRBV11-1 TGTGCCAGCAGCTTTGGCGGTAGGGGACTTAACACTGAAGCTTTCTTT CASSFGGRGLNTEAFF
TRBJ2-7 - - TRBV5-1 TGCGCCAGCAGCTTGCGGGGCGACGTAGACGAGCAGTACTTC CASSLRGDVDEQYF
TRBJ1-5 - - TRBV2 TGTGCCAGCAGCCTACATAGGGGAGATCAGCCCCAGCATTTT CASSLHRGDQPQHF
TRBJ2-1 - - TRBV10-2 TGCGCCAGCAGCAGGCAGGGTGGTGAGCAGTTCTTC CASSRQGGEQFF
TRBJ2-7 once TRBD2 TRBV30 TGTGCCTGGGCCGGGGCTAGCGGGGATCAGTACTTC CAWAGASGDQYF
TRBJ1-1 - - TRBV12-5 TGTGCTAGTGGTTCTATAAACGGACTAAACTTTGATGAAGCTTTCTTT CASGSINGLNFDEAFF
TRBJ2-5 - TRBD2 TRBV7-9 TGTGCCAGCAGCCCCTCCGGGCGGGGGGGGCGTGAGACCCAGTACTTC CASSPSGRGGRETQYF
TRBJ2-1 - - TRBV4-1 TGCGCCAGCAGCCAAAAAACCTCGTCCCAGAATGAGCAGTTCTTC CASSQKTSSQNEQFF
TRBJ2-2 - TRBD2 TRBV5-4 TGTGCCAGCAGTTATACGGGACTAGCGAACACCGGGGAGCTGTTTTTT CASSYTGLANTGELFF
TRBJ2-2 - TRBD2 TRBV7-6 TGTGCCAGCAGCTTAGCGCTTAGCGGGGCTACCGGGGAGCTGTTTTTT CASSLALSGATGELFF
TRBJ2-3 - - TRBV5-1 TGCGCCAGCAGCTTGGCAGCTCCTGACATCACAGATACGCAGTATTTT CASSLAAPDITDTQYF
TRBJ1-2 - - TRBV5-1 TGCGCCAGCAGCTTGGACGGAGGGGGAATGAGGGGCTACACCTTC CASSLDGGGMRGYTF
TRBJ2-1 - TRBD2 TRBV5-1 TGCGCCAGCAGCCTCGGACTAGCGGGAGGTCTCCGGCAGTTCTTC CASSLGLAGGLRQFF
TRBJ2-1 - TRBD2 TRBV18 TGTGCCAGCTCACCTATGGCGCTAGCGGGAGGGTCTTACAATGAGCAGTTCTTC CASSPMALAGGSYNEQFF
TRBJ2-7 - TRBD1 TRBV6-5 TGTGCCAGCAGTGGGACAGGGCACTACGAGCAGTACTTC CASSGTGHYEQYF
TRBJ1-1 - TRBD1 TRBV29-1 TGCAGCGTTGAACGAGGGGGCAACACTGAAGCTTTCTTT CSVERGGNTEAFF
TRBJ2-2 - - TRBV9 TGTGCCAGCAGCTCAATGCCCGTCGGGAGCGGCACCGGGGAGCTGTTTTTT CASSSMPVGSGTGELFF
TRBJ2-7 - TRBD2 TRBV10-1 TGCGCCAGCAGTGCAACTAGCGGGACCTACGAGCAGTACTTC CASSATSGTYEQYF
TRBJ1-1 - - TRBV28 TGTGCCAGCAGTTTACCCCCGGGGCGAAGGGACACTGAAGCTTTCTTT CASSLPPGRRDTEAFF
TRBJ1-1 - TRBD1 TRBV25-1 TGTGCCAGCAGTGACCTCGTGGCAGGGGGCACTGAAGCTTTCTTT CASSDLVAGGTEAFF
TRBJ2-7 - TRBD2 TRBV6-1 TGTGCCAGCGGCTCCTATACTAGCGGCTACGAGCAGTACTTC CASGSYTSGYEQYF
TRBJ1-1 - - TRBV28 TGTGCCACCAGAAGGTTATCGAACACTGAAGCTTTCTTT CATRRLSNTEAFF
TRBJ1-5 - TRBD1 TRBV7-9 TGTGCCAGCAGCGAAACAGGGGATCAGCCCCAGCATTTT CASSETGDQPQHF
TRBJ2-1 - TRBD2 TRBV5-4 TGTGCCAGCAGCTCACAAGCGGGAGTGTCCTACAATGAGCAGTTCTTC CASSSQAGVSYNEQFF
TRBJ1-1 - - TRBV29-1 TGCAGCGTTGATACGGGGAGGAACACTGAAGCTTTCTTT CSVDTGRNTEAFF
TRBJ1-2 - - TRBV9 TGTGCCAGCAGCCCCGAGGGCTCTTGGAGGGGCTACACCTTC CASSPEGSWRGYTF
TRBJ1-3 - - TRBV7-6 TGTGCCAGCAGCTTAGGGGGGCCTGCTGGAAACACCATATATTTT CASSLGGPAGNTIYF
TRBJ1-1 few - TRBV7-6 TGTGCCAGCAGCTTAGGTACGAACACTGAAGCTTTCTTT CASSLGTNTEAFF
TRBJ2-7 once TRBD2 TRBV5-6 TGTGCCAGCAGCTATACCCTACTAGCGGGGAACTACGAGCAGTACTTC CASSYTLLAGNYEQYF
TRBJ2-1 - - TRBV5-4 TGTGCCAGCAGCTCGCAGGTAGGCGGCAATGAGCAGTTCTTC CASSSQVGGNEQFF
TRBJ1-5 - TRBD1 TRBV19 TGTGCCAGTAGTATTCGAGGGGGCTTTCAGCCCCAGCATTTT CASSIRGGFQPQHF
TRBJ2-5 - TRBD2 TRBV5-1 TGCGCCAGCAGCTCGAACAGCGGGAGGGTTCAAGAGACCCAGTACTTC CASSSNSGRVQETQYF
TRBJ1-5 - - TRBV7-9 TGTGCCAGCAGCTTCGGGGCAGGGAATCAGCCCCAGCATTTT CASSFGAGNQPQHF
TRBJ1-1 - - TRBV20-1 TGCAGTGCTAGAATCCAGGGACAAGCTTTCTTT CSARIQGQAFF
TRBJ2-1 few - TRBV5-1 TGCGCCAGCAGCTTGGTGAGAGGGTTCCCTTACAATGAGCAGTTCTTC CASSLVRGFPYNEQFF